This T cell receptor beta chain was sequenced during a study of T cells after yellow fever vaccination. Findings and limits, study-wide: At around 96% for CD4 and about 87% for CD8, most primary-vaccination clones showed up again after the booster. Contamination by abundant bulk-population clonotypes could be present in FACS-sorted repertoires.

TCRdb re-derived calls from the 5' RACE reads in MiXCR, one entry per CDR3 protein. This repertoire shows some 320,000 distinct CDR3 sequences, over 4% found once; its top ten account for approximately 25%. The length of the CDR3 is 16 residues. Germline V lookup: CDR1 LGHNA, CDR2 YSLEER. V trimming: 1 base; J trimming: 0 bases; junction bases outside the gene matches: 0. Judged by abundance, this clonotype is medium-sized. Its antigen is as yet unknown. This chain joins TRBV4-3 and TRBJ2-6, with 7 nucleotides matching TRBD1. This receptor was identified in a man between 18 and 29 years old who received the YFV17D yellow fever vaccine. The sequencing here drew on PBMCs, taken 5 days after the yellow fever booster vaccination. Written as DNA, the CDR3 is TGCGCCAGCAGCCAAGCAGGGGGCTCTGGGGCCAACGTCCTGACTTTC. This codes for CASSQAGGSGANVLTF.